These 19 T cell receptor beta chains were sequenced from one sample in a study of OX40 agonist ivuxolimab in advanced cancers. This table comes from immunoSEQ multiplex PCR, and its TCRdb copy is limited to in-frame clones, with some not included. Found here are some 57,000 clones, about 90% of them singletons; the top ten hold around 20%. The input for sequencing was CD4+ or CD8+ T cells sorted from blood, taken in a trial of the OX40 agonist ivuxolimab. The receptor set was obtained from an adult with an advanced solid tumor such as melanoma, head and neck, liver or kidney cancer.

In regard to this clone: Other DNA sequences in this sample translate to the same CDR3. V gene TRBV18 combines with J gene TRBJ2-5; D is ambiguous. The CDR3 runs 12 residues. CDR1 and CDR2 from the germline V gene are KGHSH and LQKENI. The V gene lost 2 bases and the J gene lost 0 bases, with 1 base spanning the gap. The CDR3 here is CASSPNQETQYF. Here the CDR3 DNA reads TGTGCCAGCTCACCAAACCAAGAGACCCAGTACTTC.

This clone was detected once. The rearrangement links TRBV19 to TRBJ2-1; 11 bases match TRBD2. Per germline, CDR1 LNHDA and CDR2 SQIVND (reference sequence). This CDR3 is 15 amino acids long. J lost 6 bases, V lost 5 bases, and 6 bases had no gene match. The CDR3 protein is CASSRTSGSGNEQFF. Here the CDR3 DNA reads TGTGCCAGTAGTCGAACTAGCGGGAGTGGCAATGAGCAGTTCTTC. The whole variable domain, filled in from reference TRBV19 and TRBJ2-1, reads DGGITQSPKYLFRKEGQNVTLSCEQNLNHDAMYWYRQDPGQGLRLIYYSQIVNDFQKGDIAEGYSVSREKKESFPLTVTSAQKNPTAFYLCASSRTSGSGNEQFFGPGTRLTVL.

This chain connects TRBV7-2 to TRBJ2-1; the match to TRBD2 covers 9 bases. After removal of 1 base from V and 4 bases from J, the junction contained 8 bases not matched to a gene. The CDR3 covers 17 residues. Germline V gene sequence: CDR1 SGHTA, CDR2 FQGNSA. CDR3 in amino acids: CASSLDRGGALYNEQFF. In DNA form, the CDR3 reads TGTGCCAGCAGCTTAGATCGCGGGGGGGCCTTATACAATGAGCAGTTCTTC.

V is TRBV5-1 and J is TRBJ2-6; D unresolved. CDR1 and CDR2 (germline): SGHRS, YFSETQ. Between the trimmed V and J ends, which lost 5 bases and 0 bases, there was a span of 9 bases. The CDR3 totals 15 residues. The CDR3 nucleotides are TGCGCCAGCAGAAGGGTTGTCTCTGGGGCCAACGTCCTGACTTTC. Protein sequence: CASRRVVSGANVLTF.

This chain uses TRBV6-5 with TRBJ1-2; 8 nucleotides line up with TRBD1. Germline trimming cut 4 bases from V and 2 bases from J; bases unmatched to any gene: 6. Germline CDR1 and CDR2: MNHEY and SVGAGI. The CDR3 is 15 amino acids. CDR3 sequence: CASSWQTGANYGYTF. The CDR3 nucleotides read TGTGCCAGCAGTTGGCAGACAGGGGCCAACTATGGCTACACCTTC.

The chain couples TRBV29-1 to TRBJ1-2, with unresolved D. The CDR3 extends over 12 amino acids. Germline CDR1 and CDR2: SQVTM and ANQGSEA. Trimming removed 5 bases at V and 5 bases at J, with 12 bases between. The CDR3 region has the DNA TGCAGCGTTCCCTCCGGGGAGTATGGCTACACCTTC. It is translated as CSVPSGEYGYTF. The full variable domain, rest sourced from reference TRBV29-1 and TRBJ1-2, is SAVISQKPSRDICQRGTSLTIQCQVDSQVTMMFWYRQQPGQSLTLIATANQGSEATYESGFVIDKFPISRPNLTFSTLTVSNMSPEDSSIYLCSVPSGEYGYTFGSGTRLTVV.

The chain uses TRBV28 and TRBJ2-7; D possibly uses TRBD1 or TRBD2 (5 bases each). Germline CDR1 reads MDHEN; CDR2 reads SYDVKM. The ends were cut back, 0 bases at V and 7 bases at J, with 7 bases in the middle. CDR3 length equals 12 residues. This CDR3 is CASSLWRGEQYF. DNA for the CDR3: TGTGCCAGCAGTTTATGGAGGGGTGAGCAGTACTTC.

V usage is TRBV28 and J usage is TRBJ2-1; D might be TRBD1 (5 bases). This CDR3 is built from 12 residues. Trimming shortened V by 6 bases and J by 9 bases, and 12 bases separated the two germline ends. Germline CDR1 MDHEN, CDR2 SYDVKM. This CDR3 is CASSQGAAEQFF. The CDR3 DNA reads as TGTGCCAGCAGCCAAGGGGCGGCTGAGCAGTTCTTC.

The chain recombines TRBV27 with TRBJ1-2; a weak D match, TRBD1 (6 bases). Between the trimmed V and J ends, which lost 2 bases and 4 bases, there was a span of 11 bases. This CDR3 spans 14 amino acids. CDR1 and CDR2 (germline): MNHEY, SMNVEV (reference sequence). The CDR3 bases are TGTGCCAGCAGTTTACACAGGGCTGGCTATGGCTACACCTTC. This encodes CASSLHRAGYGYTF.

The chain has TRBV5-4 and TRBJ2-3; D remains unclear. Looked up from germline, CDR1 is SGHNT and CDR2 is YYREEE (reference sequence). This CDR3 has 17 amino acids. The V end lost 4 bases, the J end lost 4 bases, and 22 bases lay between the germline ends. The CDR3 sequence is CASSQITGFLMADTQYF. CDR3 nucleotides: TGTGCCAGCAGCCAGATTACGGGCTTCCTAATGGCAGATACGCAGTATTTT.

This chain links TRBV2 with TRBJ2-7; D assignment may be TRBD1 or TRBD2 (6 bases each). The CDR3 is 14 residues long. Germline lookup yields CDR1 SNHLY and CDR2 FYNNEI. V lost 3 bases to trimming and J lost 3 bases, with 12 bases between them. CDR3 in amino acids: CASSDPGGGYEQYV. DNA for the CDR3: TGTGCCAGCAGTGACCCCGGGGGCGGCTACGAGCAGTACGTC.

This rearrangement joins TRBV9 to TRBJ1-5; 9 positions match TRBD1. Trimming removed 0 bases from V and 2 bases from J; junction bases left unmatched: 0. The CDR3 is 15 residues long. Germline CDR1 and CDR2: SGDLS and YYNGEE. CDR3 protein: CASSVGTGGNQPQHF. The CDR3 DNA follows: TGTGCCAGCAGCGTAGGGACAGGGGGCAATCAGCCCCAGCATTTT.

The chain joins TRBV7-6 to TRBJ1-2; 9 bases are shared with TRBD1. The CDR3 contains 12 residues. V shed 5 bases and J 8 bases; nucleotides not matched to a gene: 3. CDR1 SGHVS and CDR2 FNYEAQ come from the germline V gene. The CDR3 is CASSGTGRGYTF. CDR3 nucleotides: TGTGCCAGCAGCGGGACAGGGCGCGGCTACACCTTC.

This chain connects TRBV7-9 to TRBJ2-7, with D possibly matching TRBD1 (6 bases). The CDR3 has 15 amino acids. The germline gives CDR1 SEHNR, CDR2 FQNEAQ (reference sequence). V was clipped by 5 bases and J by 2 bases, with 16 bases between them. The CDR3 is CASSPSLGATYEQYF. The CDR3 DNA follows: TGTGCCAGCAGCCCTTCCTTGGGGGCTACCTACGAGCAGTACTTC.

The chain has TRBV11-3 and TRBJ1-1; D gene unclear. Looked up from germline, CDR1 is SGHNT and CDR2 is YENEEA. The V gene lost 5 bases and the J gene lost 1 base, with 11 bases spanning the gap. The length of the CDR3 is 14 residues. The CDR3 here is CASSPEWGNTEAFF. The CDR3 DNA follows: TGTGCCAGCAGCCCAGAGTGGGGGAACACTGAAGCTTTCTTT.

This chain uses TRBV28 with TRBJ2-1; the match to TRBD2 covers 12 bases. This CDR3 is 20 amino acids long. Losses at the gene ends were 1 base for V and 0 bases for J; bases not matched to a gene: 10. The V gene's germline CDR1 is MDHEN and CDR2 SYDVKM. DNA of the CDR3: TGTGCCAGCAGTTTATTTTACGGACTAGCGGGGCGAAGCTCCTACAATGAGCAGTTCTTC. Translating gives CASSLFYGLAGRSSYNEQFF.

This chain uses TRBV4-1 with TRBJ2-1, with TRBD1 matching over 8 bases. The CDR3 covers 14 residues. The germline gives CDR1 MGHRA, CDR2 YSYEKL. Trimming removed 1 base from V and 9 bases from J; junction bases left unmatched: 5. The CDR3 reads CASSQGTGTAEQFF. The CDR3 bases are TGCGCCAGCAGCCAAGGGACAGGGACGGCTGAGCAGTTCTTC.

The CDR3 region has the DNA TGTGCCAGCAGTCCTCTCCGGGACAGCTCCGGCGAGCAGTACTTC. It specifies CASSPLRDSSGEQYF. The chain carries TRBV28 and TRBJ2-7; 7 bases line up with TRBD1. Germline CDR1 reads MDHEN; CDR2 reads SYDVKM. The V segment lost 5 bases and the J segment 6 bases; nucleotides outside the gene matches: 13. The length of the CDR3 is 15 residues.

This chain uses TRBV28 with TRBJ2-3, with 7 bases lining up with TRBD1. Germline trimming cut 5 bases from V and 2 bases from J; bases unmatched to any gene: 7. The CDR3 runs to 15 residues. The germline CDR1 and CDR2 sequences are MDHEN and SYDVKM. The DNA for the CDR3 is TGTGCCAGCAGTCGCAACAGGGGAGTCACAGATACGCAGTATTTT. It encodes CASSRNRGVTDTQYF.